This T cell receptor (beta chain) derives from a study of cytomegalovirus exposure and HLA in healthy donors. Both 60 Vbeta primers and 13 Jbeta primers went into the PCR. Produced via immunoSEQ multiplex PCR; TCRdb's table is partial and in-frame only. The sample shows 110,000 to 150,000 clones, over 65% of them seen only once. This CDR3 is 15 amino acids long. Germline V gives CDR1 MNHNS, CDR2 SASEGT. V was clipped by 2 bases and J by 1 base, with 11 bases between them. A note on this clone: Its antigen remains unknown.

Findings of the study overall: The authors enumerated over 150 TCR beta chains as linked to cytomegalovirus.

V gene TRBV6-1 combines with J gene TRBJ1-1; weak D call: TRBD1 (6 bases). Sequencing used PBMCs. The TCR comes from a female donor in good health and CMV-seronegative. The CDR3 DNA follows: TGTGCCAGCAGTGAACGGACAGTTGCGAACACTGAAGCTTTCTTT. Translating gives CASSERTVANTEAFF.